This T cell receptor beta chain emerged from a study of tissue T cells after allogeneic stem cell transplantation. There are 14 residues in the CDR3. V lost 8 bases, J lost 0 bases, and 6 bases stayed unmatched. The germline V gene has CDR1 LNHDA and CDR2 SQIVND (reference sequence). Autopsy tissues included GI tract, liver, skin and lymphoid organs. This clone is large (0.1 to 1%) in the sample. Its antigen is unknown. Study-level findings and limits: Within patients, tissue anatomy strongly shaped TCR repertoire composition. Only a limited share of tissue TCRs appeared in blood or spleen.

Some clones are missing from TCRdb's copy, which holds only in-frame ones; the method was immunoSEQ multiplex PCR. The table has approximately 2,000 clones, about two thirds seen once. This specimen was tissue from the stomach, taken at autopsy. The clonotype was recovered from a female donor older than 55 with lung cancer. V usage is TRBV19 and J usage is TRBJ1-1; 7 bases fit TRBD1. The CDR3, as DNA: TGTGCCAGTGGACCGGACAGGTTGAACACTGAAGCTTTCTTT. Its translation is CASGPDRLNTEAFF.